The clone carrying this T cell receptor (beta chain) came up a few times. What it binds is not known. The record originates from a study of T-cell reconstitution after alpha-beta-depleted transplantation in children. Study conclusions and caveats: Newly generated T cells supplied most T-cell counts and diversity one year post-transplant. Surviving recipient T cells and thymic progenitors produced the high day-60 TCRbeta diversity seen in some patients. Reportedly, only several hundred clones from non-depleted graft cells drove alpha-beta T-cell counts at about two months.

Unique molecular identifiers were used to barcode this TCRbeta library. Each CDR3 protein is one row after TCRdb ran MiXCR on the PCR reads. The sample has just under 250,000 distinct CDR3 sequences, over 20% seen once; the top ten hold about 2.6%. The starting material was PBMCs, obtained before TCRalphabeta/CD19-depleted stem cell transplant. This receptor was obtained from a girl aged 2 to 10 with Fanconi anemia, due to receive a stem cell transplant.

CDR3 sequence: CSVKISSYEQYF. CDR3 nucleotide sequence: TGCAGTGTGAAGATCAGCTCCTACGAGCAGTACTTC. V usage is TRBV20-1 and J usage is TRBJ2-7; D is uncertain. Germline V gives CDR1 DFQATT, CDR2 SNEGSKA (reference sequence). This CDR3 spans 12 amino acids. V lost 7 bases and J lost 0, with 10 bases in between.